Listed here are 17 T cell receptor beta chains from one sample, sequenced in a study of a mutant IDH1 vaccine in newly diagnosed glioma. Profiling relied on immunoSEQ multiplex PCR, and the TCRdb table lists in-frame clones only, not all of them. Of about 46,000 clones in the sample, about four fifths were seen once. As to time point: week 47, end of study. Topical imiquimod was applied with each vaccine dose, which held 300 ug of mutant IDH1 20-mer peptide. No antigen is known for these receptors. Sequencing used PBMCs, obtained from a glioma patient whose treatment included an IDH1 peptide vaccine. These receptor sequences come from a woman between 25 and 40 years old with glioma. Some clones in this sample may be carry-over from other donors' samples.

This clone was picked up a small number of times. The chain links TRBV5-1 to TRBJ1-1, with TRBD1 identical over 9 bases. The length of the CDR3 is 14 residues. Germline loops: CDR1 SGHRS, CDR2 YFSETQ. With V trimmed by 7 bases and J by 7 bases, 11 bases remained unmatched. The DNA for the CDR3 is TGCGCCAGCCACGCCTCCGGGACAGGGAATGAAGCTTTCTTT. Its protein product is CASHASGTGNEAFF.

CDR3 nucleotides: TGTGCCAGCAGTCCAGGGTTATCTGGAAACACCATATATTTT. It codes for CASSPGLSGNTIYF. The V gene is TRBV6-5, the J gene TRBJ1-3; perhaps TRBD1 as D (5 bases). V lost 5 bases, J lost 1 base, and 9 bases lay in between. Germline assignment: CDR1 MNHEY and CDR2 SVGAGI. The CDR3 is 14 amino acids.

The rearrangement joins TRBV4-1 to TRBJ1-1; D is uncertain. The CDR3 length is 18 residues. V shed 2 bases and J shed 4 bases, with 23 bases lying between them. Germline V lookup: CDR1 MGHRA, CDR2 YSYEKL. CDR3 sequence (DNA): TGCGCCAGCAGCCAACGGTCCGGGTCGCCATACGTGAGCACTGAAGCTTTCTTT. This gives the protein CASSQRSGSPYVSTEAFF.

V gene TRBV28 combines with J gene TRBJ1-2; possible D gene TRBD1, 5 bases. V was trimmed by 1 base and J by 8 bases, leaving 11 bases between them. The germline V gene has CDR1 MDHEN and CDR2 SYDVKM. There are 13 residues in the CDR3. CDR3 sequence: CASSLSKGRGYTF. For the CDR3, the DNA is TGTGCCAGCAGTTTATCCAAGGGGAGAGGCTACACCTTC.

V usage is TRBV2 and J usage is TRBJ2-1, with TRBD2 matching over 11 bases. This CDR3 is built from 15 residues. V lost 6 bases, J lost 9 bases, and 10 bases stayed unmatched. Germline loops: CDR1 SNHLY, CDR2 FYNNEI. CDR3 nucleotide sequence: TGTGCCAGCAGGACCCCGACTAGCGGGATGGGTGAGCAGTTCTTC. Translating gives CASRTPTSGMGEQFF.

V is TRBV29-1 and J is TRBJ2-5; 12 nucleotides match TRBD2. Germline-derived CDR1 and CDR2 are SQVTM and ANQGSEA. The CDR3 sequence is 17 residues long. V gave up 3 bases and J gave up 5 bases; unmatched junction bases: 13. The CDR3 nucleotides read TGCAGCGTTGAGCCCCTAGCTAGCGGGAGGGCAGAGGAGACCCAGTACTTC. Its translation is CSVEPLASGRAEETQYF. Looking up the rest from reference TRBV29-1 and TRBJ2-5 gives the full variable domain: SAVISQKPSRDICQRGTSLTIQCQVDSQVTMMFWYRQQPGQSLTLIATANQGSEATYESGFVIDKFPISRPNLTFSTLTVSNMSPEDSSIYLCSVEPLASGRAEETQYFGPGTRLLVL.

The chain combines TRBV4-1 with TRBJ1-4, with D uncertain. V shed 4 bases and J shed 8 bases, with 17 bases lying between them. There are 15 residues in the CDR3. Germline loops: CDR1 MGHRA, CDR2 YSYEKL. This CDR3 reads CASSRGLQFAEKLFF. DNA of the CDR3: TGCGCCAGCAGCCGAGGCTTACAGTTCGCCGAAAAACTGTTTTTT.

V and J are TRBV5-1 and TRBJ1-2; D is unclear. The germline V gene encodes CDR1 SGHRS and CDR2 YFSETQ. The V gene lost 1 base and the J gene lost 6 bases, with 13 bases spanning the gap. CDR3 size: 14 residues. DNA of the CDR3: TGCGCCAGCAGCTTGAACCGGGGTGGTGATGGCTACACCTTC. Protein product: CASSLNRGGDGYTF. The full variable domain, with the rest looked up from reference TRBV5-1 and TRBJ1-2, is KAGVTQTPRYLIKTRGQQVTLSCSPISGHRSVSWYQQTPGQGLQFLFEYFSETQRNKGNFPGRFSGRQFSNSRSEMNVSTLELGDSALYLCASSLNRGGDGYTFGSGTRLTVV.

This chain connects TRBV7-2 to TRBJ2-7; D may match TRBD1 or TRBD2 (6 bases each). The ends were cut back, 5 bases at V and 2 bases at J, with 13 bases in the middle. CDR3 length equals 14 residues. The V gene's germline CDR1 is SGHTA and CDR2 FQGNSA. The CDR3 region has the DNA TGTGCCAGCAGCCACGGGGGCCTAGCCTACGAGCAGTACTTC. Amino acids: CASSHGGLAYEQYF.

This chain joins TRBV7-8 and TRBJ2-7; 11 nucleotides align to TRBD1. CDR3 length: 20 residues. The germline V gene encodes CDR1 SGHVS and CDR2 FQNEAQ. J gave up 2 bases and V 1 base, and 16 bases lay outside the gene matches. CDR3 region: CASSLGRLRTGGTQAYEQYF. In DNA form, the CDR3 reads TGTGCCAGCAGCTTAGGCCGCCTCCGGACAGGGGGCACCCAGGCCTACGAGCAGTACTTC.

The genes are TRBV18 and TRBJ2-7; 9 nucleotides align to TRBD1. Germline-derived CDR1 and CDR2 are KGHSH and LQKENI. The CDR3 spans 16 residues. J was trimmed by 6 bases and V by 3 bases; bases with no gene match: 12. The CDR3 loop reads CASSPPHAGTGFEQYF. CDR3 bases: TGTGCCAGCTCACCGCCCCACGCAGGGACAGGGTTCGAGCAGTACTTC.

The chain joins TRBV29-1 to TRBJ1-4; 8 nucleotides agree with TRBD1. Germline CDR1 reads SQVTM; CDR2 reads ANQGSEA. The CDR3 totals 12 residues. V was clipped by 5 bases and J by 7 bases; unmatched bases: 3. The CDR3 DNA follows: TGCAGCGTTACAGGACAGGGTGAAAAACTGTTTTTT. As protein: CSVTGQGEKLFF.

CDR3 DNA: TGTGCCAGTAACCTCGACGGCTATGGCTACACCTTC. As protein: CASNLDGYGYTF. The rearrangement uses TRBV19 and TRBJ1-2; D is ambiguous. Per the germline V gene, CDR1 is LNHDA and CDR2 is SQIVND (reference sequence). The CDR3 sequence is 12 residues long. V was cut by 7 bases and J by 4 bases, with 10 bases left in between.

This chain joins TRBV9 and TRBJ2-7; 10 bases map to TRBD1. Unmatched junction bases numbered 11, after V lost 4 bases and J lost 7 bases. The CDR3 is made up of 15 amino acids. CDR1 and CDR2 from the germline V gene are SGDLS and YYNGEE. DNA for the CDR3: TGTGCCAGCAGCACGCGGACAGGGGGAGTGGGGGAGCAGTACTTC. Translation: CASSTRTGGVGEQYF. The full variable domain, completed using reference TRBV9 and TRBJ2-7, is DSGVTQTPKHLITATGQRVTLRCSPRSGDLSVYWYQQSLDQGLQFLIQYYNGEERAKGNILERFSAQQFPDLHSELNLSSLELGDSALYFCASSTRTGGVGEQYFGPGTRLTVT.

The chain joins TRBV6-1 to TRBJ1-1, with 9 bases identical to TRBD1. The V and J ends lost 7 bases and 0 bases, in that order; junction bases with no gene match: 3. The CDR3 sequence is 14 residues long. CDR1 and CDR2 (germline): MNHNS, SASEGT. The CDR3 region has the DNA TGTGCCAGCACGGGACAGGGCATGAACACTGAAGCTTTCTTT. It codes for CASTGQGMNTEAFF.

CDR3 bases: TGTGCCAGCAGCTTACAGGGATCTTTCAATCAGCCCCAGCATTTT. It codes for CASSLQGSFNQPQHF. The chain recombines TRBV7-2 with TRBJ1-5; TRBD1 is a possible D gene (5 bases). The CDR3 covers 15 residues. Trimming pared 2 bases from V and 3 bases from J, leaving 11 bases between. Per germline, CDR1 SGHTA and CDR2 FQGNSA.

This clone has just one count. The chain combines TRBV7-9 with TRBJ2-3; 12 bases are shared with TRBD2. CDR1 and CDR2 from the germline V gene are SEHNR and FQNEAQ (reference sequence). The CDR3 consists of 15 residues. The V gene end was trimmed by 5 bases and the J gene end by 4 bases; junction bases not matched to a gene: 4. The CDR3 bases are TGTGCCAGCAGCCGACTAGCGGGAGCAGCAGATACGCAGTATTTT. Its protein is CASSRLAGAADTQYF.